The present entry profiles one T cell receptor beta chain with its context. The data were taken from a study of blood T cell repertoires in COVID-19. On the study more broadly: COVID-19 samples collected from the United States, Italy and Spain covered acute and convalescent phases. PBMCs, B-cell-depleted T cells, or T cells were the source of the cDNA or gDNA that made up the material.

Libraries were prepared by immunoSEQ multiplex PCR; TCRdb keeps only in-frame clonotypes and omits some of them. Of 250,000 to 400,000 clones listed, about 91% were seen once; the top ten hold 1.5% to 2%. CDR1 is MNHEY and CDR2 is SMNVEV in the germline V gene (reference sequence). This CDR3 has 16 residues. V lost 7 bases to trimming and J lost 2 bases; unmatched junction nucleotides: 8. A Seattle source enrolled patients during active infection and followed them longitudinally. Sequences were obtained from peripheral blood. The genes are TRBV27 and TRBJ2-1, with 10 positions matching TRBD2. The sequence was collected from a woman in her 30s with COVID-19, enrolled during active disease. CDR3 region: CASTYPLAGAYNEQFF. The DNA for the CDR3 is TGTGCCAGCACCTACCCCCTAGCGGGGGCCTACAATGAGCAGTTCTTC.